This is a list of T cell receptor beta chains from one sample in a study of cytotoxic CD8 clonotypes in ibrutinib-treated CLL. Data came from immunoSEQ multiplex PCR; TCRdb stores just in-frame clones and leaves some out. Among about 300,000 clones listed, approximately 67% were seen once. This material consisted of PBMCs, taken after 36 months of ibrutinib treatment. These receptor sequences come from a human donor with chronic lymphocytic leukemia. Both conserved end residues are part of each CDR3.

v_call	j_call	cdr3_aa
TRBV9	TRBJ2-5	CASSARGTPTETQYF
TRBV18	TRBJ1-5	CASSPQGASNQPQHF
TRBV6-5	TRBJ1-4	CASSYGRGRTNEKLFF
TRBV27	TRBJ1-5	CASSPRGNQPQHF
TRBV7-9	TRBJ1-1	CASSFANTEAFF
TRBV27	TRBJ1-5	CASSWGYNQPQHF
TRBV19	TRBJ2-6	CASASSSGANVLTF
TRBV4-3	TRBJ2-1	CASSRGQGPYNEQFF
TRBV6-6	TRBJ1-2	CASSYSPGVDGYTF
TRBV5-1	TRBJ2-3	CASSSRPTLSTDTQYF
TRBV6-5	TRBJ1-2	CAREDRSINYGYTF
TRBV9	TRBJ1-2	CASSVAGYYGYTF
TRBV9	TRBJ2-1	CASSVATGTGGVEQFF
TRBV20-1	TRBJ2-1	CSAVGGRTFF
TRBV14	TRBJ1-1	CASSFRQGGNTEAFF
TRBV15	TRBJ1-2	CATSKTGSLLNYGYTF
TRBV5-1	TRBJ1-2	CASSLAPGGVEGYTF
TRBV11-3	TRBJ2-5	CASSSSGGAGRETQYF
TRBV11-2	TRBJ1-5	CASSLTDGTNQPQHF
TRBV5-6	TRBJ2-3	CASSQGTSGDLGDTQYF
TRBV27	TRBJ2-5	CASRVGGGAGETQYF
TRBV7-2	TRBJ2-1	CASSPTSGGALYNEQFF
TRBV7-3	TRBJ2-7	CASSLGGSDSYEQYF
TRBV11-2	TRBJ1-3	CASSLEGNTIYF
TRBV7-2	TRBJ2-7	CASRIRGTSEQYF
TRBV7-6	TRBJ2-1	CASSPRLAGLTNEQFF
TRBV2	TRBJ2-3	CASSVQAQYF
TRBV7-2	TRBJ2-4	CASSAGTSGGAAKNIQYF
TRBV10-3	TRBJ1-1	CASQGNTEAFF
TRBV29-1	TRBJ2-6	CSAQFPGSSGANVLTF
TRBV11-2	TRBJ2-5	CASSSRLAQQETQYF
TRBV29-1	TRBJ2-7	CSVEVLQGYEQYF
TRBV9	TRBJ1-5	CASSVGYGGQPQHF
TRBV29-1	TRBJ2-7	CSVRSGAEEQYF
TRBV7-6	TRBJ2-2	CASRSDGLLPGELFF
TRBV7-2	TRBJ2-3	CASSNTGQGEDTQYF
TRBV7-2	TRBJ1-2	CASSYDWGRGSNYGYTF
TRBV5-6	TRBJ2-7	CASSLGPGTAYEQYF
TRBV7-2	TRBJ2-2	CASSLAFTTPGELFF
TRBV23-1	TRBJ2-3	CASTAGQWTDTDTQYF
TRBV29-1	TRBJ2-3	CSGGRTGTDTQYF
TRBV4-3	TRBJ2-7	CASSQEEGTTYEQYF
TRBV15	TRBJ1-5	CATSRSRLQPQHF
TRBV4-1	TRBJ2-7	CASSQEEGQFTFEQYF
TRBV7-9	TRBJ2-1	CASSSGRGEQFF
TRBV29-1	TRBJ1-1	CSVPGQGDTEAFF
TRBV4-1	TRBJ2-7	CASSQSDGVGYEQYF
TRBV25-1	TRBJ2-3	CASSDFRREMDTQYF